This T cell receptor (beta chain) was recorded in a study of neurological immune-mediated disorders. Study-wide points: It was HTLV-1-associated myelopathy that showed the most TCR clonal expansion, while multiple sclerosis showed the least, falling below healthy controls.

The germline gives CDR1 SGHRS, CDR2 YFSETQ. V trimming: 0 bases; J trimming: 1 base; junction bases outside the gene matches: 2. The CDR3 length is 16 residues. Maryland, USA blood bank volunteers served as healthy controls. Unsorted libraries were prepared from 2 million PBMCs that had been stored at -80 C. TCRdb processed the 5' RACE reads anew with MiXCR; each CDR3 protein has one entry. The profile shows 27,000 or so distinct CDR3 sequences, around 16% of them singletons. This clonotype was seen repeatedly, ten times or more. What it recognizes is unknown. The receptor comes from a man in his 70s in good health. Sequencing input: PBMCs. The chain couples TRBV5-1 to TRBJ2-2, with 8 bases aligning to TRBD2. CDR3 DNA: TGCGCCAGCAGCTTGGGAGCGGGGGTGAACACCGGGGAGCTGTTTTTT. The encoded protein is CASSLGAGVNTGELFF.